This TCR beta chain was recorded in a study of regulatory T cells in long-lasting Graves disease. This clonotype came up a few times. The antigen remains undetermined. CDR1 is SGHVS and CDR2 is FNYEAQ in the germline V gene. The CDR3 has 14 residues. Trimming removed 2 bases from V and 6 bases from J, with 10 bases in between. Study outcomes and limitations: It was in persistent disease that TRBV28, TRBJ1-2 and TRBJ2-5 were favored.

Time point indicated: persistent/refractory GD, antithyroid drugs over 5 years with positive TRAb. RNA extracted from PBMCs served as the sequencing template. In building TCR beta libraries, iRepertoire HTBI primers were used together with Arm-PCR of CDR3 regions. TCRdb re-derived calls from the multiplex PCR reads in MiXCR, one entry per CDR3 protein. The top ten clones hold about an eighth of a sample with 450,000 or so distinct CDR3 sequences, roughly 23% of them seen once. This clonotype was sampled from a female donor with Graves disease. V is TRBV7-6 and J is TRBJ2-2; D may be TRBD2 (5 bases). This specimen was peripheral blood mononuclear cells (PBMCs), taken when the disease was refractory, from a patient treated with antithyroid drugs. The CDR3 spells CASSLNRGSGELFF. In DNA, the CDR3 is TGTGCCAGCAGCTTAAATAGAGGGTCCGGGGAGCTGTTTTTT.